One and the same sample provided the 18 T cell receptor beta chains below, sequenced in a study of blood T cell repertoires in COVID-19. The table came from immunoSEQ multiplex PCR; TCRdb's copy has only in-frame clones and leaves some out. This repertoire shows 200,000 to 250,000 clones, 84% found once; its top ten account for about 20%. Material: peripheral blood. The receptors here all came from a man aged 30 to 39 with active or convalescent COVID-19.

The J gene is TRBJ2-7, the V gene TRBV5-5, with D tentatively TRBD1 (6 bases). This CDR3 is 15 amino acids long. From germline, CDR1 is SGHKS and CDR2 YYEKEE (reference sequence). Trimming removed 3 bases at V and 7 bases at J, with 20 bases between. The CDR3: CASSSPGQIIMEQYF. The DNA of the CDR3 is TGTGCCAGCAGCTCCCCCGGACAGATTATTATGGAGCAGTACTTC. The entire variable domain, with the rest obtained from reference TRBV5-5 and TRBJ2-7, is as follows: DAGVTQSPTHLIKTRGQQVTLRCSPISGHKSVSWYQQVLGQGPQFIFQYYEKEERGRGNFPDRFSARQFPNYSSELNVNALLLGDSALYLCASSSPGQIIMEQYFGPGTRLTVT.

The rearrangement uses TRBV5-6 and TRBJ2-2; 9 nucleotides line up with TRBD1. The CDR3 extends over 15 amino acids. The V segment lost 4 bases and the J segment 6 bases; nucleotides outside the gene matches: 7. Per the germline V gene, CDR1 is SGHDT and CDR2 is YYEEEE. This chain's CDR3 is CASSPGTGRAGELFF. The CDR3 region has the DNA TGTGCCAGCAGCCCCGGGACAGGGCGGGCCGGGGAGCTGTTTTTT.

The chain couples TRBV18 to TRBJ1-6, with 7 bases identical to TRBD1. The junction had 6 bases not matched to a gene; V was cut back by 3 bases and J by 10 bases. CDR1 is KGHSH, CDR2 LQKENI, per germline. CDR3 length: 14 residues. CDR3 region: CASSPQGGVSPLHF. The DNA of the CDR3 is TGTGCCAGCTCACCCCAGGGGGGAGTATCACCCCTCCACTTT. Full variable domain (remainder filled in from reference TRBV18 and TRBJ1-6): NAGVMQNPRHLVRRRGQEARLRCSPMKGHSHVYWYRQLPEEGLKFMVYLQKENIIDESGMPKERFSAEFPKEGPSILRIQQVVRGDSAAYFCASSPQGGVSPLHFGNGTRLTVT.

The gene calls are TRBV13 and TRBJ1-2; no definite D call. The V and J ends lost 5 bases and 4 bases respectively, with 8 bases between them. The CDR3 has 12 residues. Germline CDR1 reads PRHDT; CDR2 reads FYEKMQ (reference sequence). The CDR3: CASSREPYGYTF. Written as DNA, the CDR3 is TGTGCCAGCAGCCGGGAGCCCTATGGCTACACCTTC.

This chain connects TRBV10-2 to TRBJ2-7, with TRBD1 identical over 7 bases. CDR3 length: 12 residues. Unmatched junction bases numbered 6, after V lost 6 bases and J lost 7 bases. Per germline, CDR1 WSHSY and CDR2 SAAADI. The CDR3 nucleotides are TGCGCCAGCAGGGGACAGTATTGGGAGCAGTACTTC. It encodes CASRGQYWEQYF.

J is TRBJ2-7 and V is TRBV5-5; 7 nucleotides match TRBD1. This CDR3 region has 14 residues. Germline trimming cut 4 bases from V and 4 bases from J; bases unmatched to any gene: 8. In germline, CDR1 is SGHKS, CDR2 YYEKEE (reference sequence). In nucleotides, the CDR3 is TGTGCCAGCAGCCTACAGGGGTCATCGTACGAGCAGTACTTC. It encodes CASSLQGSSYEQYF.

V is TRBV3-1 (or the pseudogene TRBV3-2) and J is TRBJ2-7; no firm D call. This CDR3 region has 17 residues. Trimming stripped 1 base from V and 0 bases from J, with 16 bases between. Germline V gene data show CDR1 as LGHDT and CDR2 as YNNKEL (reference sequence). The CDR3 loop is CASSQGLVRDGSYEQYF. In DNA, the CDR3 is TGTGCCAGCAGCCAAGGACTCGTTAGAGATGGCTCCTACGAGCAGTACTTC.

The chain uses TRBV15 and TRBJ2-7, with D perhaps matching TRBD1 (7 bases). Germline values: CDR1 LNHNV, CDR2 YYDKDF (reference sequence). V dropped 6 bases and J dropped 2 bases, with 20 bases sitting between them. CDR3 length: 16 residues. CDR3: CATRYSSGDSPYEQYF. The CDR3 region has the DNA TGTGCCACCAGATACTCCTCGGGGGACAGCCCCTACGAGCAGTACTTC.

This clone was detected a few times. CDR3 residues: CASSPRPAANEKLFF. The CDR3 coding sequence is TGCGCCAGCAGCCCCCGGCCGGCGGCTAATGAAAAACTGTTTTTT. V and J are TRBV5-1 and TRBJ1-4, with no clear D. Trimming took 4 bases from V and 3 from J, leaving 13 bases between them. Germline V gene sequence: CDR1 SGHRS, CDR2 YFSETQ. The CDR3 runs to 15 residues.

The chain joins TRBV6-5 to TRBJ2-7; tentatively, D is TRBD1 (5 bases). Trimming took 5 bases from V and 0 from J, leaving 11 bases between them. Germline CDR1 reads MNHEY; CDR2 reads SVGAGI. This CDR3 comprises 14 residues. The CDR3 DNA sequence: TGTGCCAGCAGTCCGGGCAGGGTCTCCTACGAGCAGTACTTC. As protein: CASSPGRVSYEQYF.

J is TRBJ2-7 and V is TRBV21-1; the D segment call TRBD2 is taken from the table without a DNA check. TRBV21-1 is tagged as a pseudogene. This CDR3 is 16 amino acids long. The CDR3 here is CASSKGRDSPDYEQYF. For the CDR3, the DNA is TGTGCCAGCAGCAAAGGTCGGGACTCGCCCGACTACGAGCAGTACTTC.

The sample holds one count of this clone. The genes are TRBV7-3 and TRBJ1-1; 9 bases agree with TRBD1. V shed 8 bases and J 5 bases; nucleotides not matched to a gene: 6. The germline V gene encodes CDR1 SGHTA and CDR2 FQGTGA. This CDR3 has 13 amino acids. The CDR3, as DNA: TGTGCCAGCGGAGACAGGGGGAGGACTGAAGCTTTCTTT. This codes for CASGDRGRTEAFF.

In this sample, this clone turned up once. The chain joins TRBV4-3 to TRBJ2-3, with 7 nucleotides matching TRBD2. Looked up from germline, CDR1 is LGHNA and CDR2 is YSLEER. The CDR3 spans 15 residues. V dropped 4 bases and J dropped 3; count of bases not matched to a gene: 7. CDR3 region: CASSLRGRATDTQYF. For the CDR3, the DNA is TGCGCCAGCAGCCTCCGGGGGAGGGCGACAGATACGCAGTATTTT.

The chain has TRBV2 and TRBJ1-4, with 8 bases that match TRBD1. CDR3 size: 14 residues. With V trimmed by 6 bases and J by 3 bases, 3 bases remained unmatched. Germline-derived CDR1 and CDR2 are SNHLY and FYNNEI. The CDR3 sequence is CASSATGANEKLFF. In DNA form, the CDR3 reads TGTGCCAGCAGCGCGACAGGGGCTAATGAAAAACTGTTTTTT.

This chain joins TRBV20-1 and TRBJ2-3; 14 bases agree with TRBD2. CDR3 length: 16 residues. Per germline, CDR1 DFQATT and CDR2 SNEGSKA (reference sequence). The trim removed 3 bases at V and 5 bases at J, leaving 7 bases unmatched. CDR3: CSASDRTSGGLDTQYF. The CDR3 DNA reads as TGCAGTGCTAGTGACAGGACTAGCGGGGGGTTAGATACGCAGTATTTT.

The V call is TRBV15, the J call TRBJ1-4; D uncertain. Trimming took 0 bases from V and 5 from J, leaving 7 bases between them. From germline, CDR1 is LNHNV and CDR2 YYDKDF (reference sequence). The CDR3 runs 14 residues. CDR3 protein: CATSRDLLNEKLFF. The CDR3 DNA follows: TGTGCCACCAGCAGAGATTTACTGAATGAAAAACTGTTTTTT.

This clone was seen just once. The chain employs TRBV2 and TRBJ1-1; D is undetermined. This CDR3 comprises 12 residues. CDR1 SNHLY and CDR2 FYNNEI come from the germline V gene. V was clipped by 7 bases and J by 9 bases, with 15 bases between them. Here the CDR3 DNA reads TGTGCCAGCATCGGACTGGAACCGAAAGCTTTCTTT. This encodes CASIGLEPKAFF.

The chain combines TRBV18 with TRBJ1-2; TRBD1 matches at 7 bases. The CDR3 has 13 amino acids. CDR1 and CDR2 (germline): KGHSH, LQKENI. V gave up 3 bases and J gave up 7 bases; unmatched junction bases: 5. DNA for the CDR3: TGTGCCAGCTCACCGGCAGGGGGTACTGGCTACACCTTC. It codes for CASSPAGGTGYTF.